What follows are 11 T cell receptor beta chains derived from one specimen sequenced in a study of T cell changes during pregnancy in multiple sclerosis. Using immunoSEQ multiplex PCR, the repertoire was profiled, and TCRdb retains in-frame clones only, with some absent. The top ten hold 1.5% to 2% of the sample, which has fewer than 85,000 clones, around nine tenths seen once. This material consisted of peripheral blood, taken in the first trimester of pregnancy. The receptors derive from a female donor in good health, enrolled as a control in a pregnancy study.

This clone was counted once. This sequence joins TRBV19 and TRBJ1-2; D perhaps matches TRBD1 (5 bases). The CDR3 is 16 amino acids. V shed 7 bases and J shed 2 bases, with 20 bases lying between them. The germline gives CDR1 LNHDA, CDR2 SQIVND (reference sequence). For the CDR3, the DNA is TGTGCCAGTAATCCCAGGGCAGAGAAAGAAAACTATGGCTACACCTTC. It specifies CASNPRAEKENYGYTF.

The V call is TRBV30, the J call TRBJ1-4; no definite D call. Germline loops: CDR1 GTSNPN, CDR2 SVGIG (reference sequence). The CDR3 loop spans 11 amino acids. Deletions cut 4 bases from V and 14 bases from J, with 14 bases between. DNA of the CDR3: TGTGCCTGGAAGAGGGCCAGGACGCTGTTTTTT. Translating gives CAWKRARTLFF. Based on the CDR3 plus reference TRBV30 and TRBJ1-4, the full variable domain is SQTIHQWPATLVQPVGSPLSLECTVEGTSNPNLYWYRQAAGRGLQLLFYSVGIGQISSEVPQNLSASRPQDRQFILSSKKLLLSDSGFYLCAWKRARTLFFGSGTQLSVL.

The chain recombines TRBV15 with TRBJ2-7, with D unclear. The CDR3 contains 12 residues. CDR1 and CDR2 from the germline V gene are LNHNV and YYDKDF (reference sequence). V gave up 0 bases and J gave up 6 bases, with 6 bases separating them. CDR3 protein: CATSRDYSEQYF. Written as DNA, the CDR3 is TGTGCCACCAGCAGAGATTACAGCGAGCAGTACTTC. Together with reference TRBV15 and TRBJ2-7, the CDR3 gives the full variable domain: DAMVIQNPRYQVTQFGKPVTLSCSQTLNHNVMYWYQQKSSQAPKLLFHYYDKDFNNEADTPDNFQSRRPNTSFCFLDIRSPGLGDTAMYLCATSRDYSEQYFGPGTRLTVT.

V usage is TRBV2 and J usage is TRBJ2-3; D is ambiguous. Per the germline V gene, CDR1 is SNHLY and CDR2 is FYNNEI. This CDR3 comprises 14 residues. The V and J ends lost 8 bases and 0 bases respectively, with 12 bases between them. In DNA form, the CDR3 reads TGTGCCAGCTTCGGGTCCAGCAGCACAGATACGCAGTATTTT. Translating it yields CASFGSSSTDTQYF.

A word on this clone: An end of the junction does not agree with germline; a read error may underlie this. The V gene is TRBV18, the J gene TRBJ2-4, with TRBD1 matching over 8 bases. This CDR3 comprises 12 residues. From germline, CDR1 is KGHSH and CDR2 LQKENI. The CDR3 bases are TGTGCCAGCTCACCATCCGGACAGGGCATGGACTTC. Protein: CASSPSGQGMDF.

The chain recombines TRBV9 with TRBJ2-7; unclear D gene. Germline V gene lookup returns CDR1 SGDLS and CDR2 YYNGEE. The CDR3 sequence is 15 residues long. The ends were cut back, 0 bases at V and 7 bases at J, with 17 bases in the middle. Written as DNA, the CDR3 is TGTGCCAGCAGCGTAGGACCCAACCCCCTAGAGGAGCAGTACTTC. Translated: CASSVGPNPLEEQYF.

V gene TRBV7-9 combines with J gene TRBJ2-5; 7 bases agree with TRBD2. This CDR3 comprises 15 residues. J was trimmed by 1 base and V by 5 bases; bases with no gene match: 7. From germline, CDR1 is SEHNR and CDR2 FQNEAQ (reference sequence). The CDR3 DNA reads TGTGCCAGCAGCGATCTAGCGGTCTCCCAAGAGACCCAGTACTTC. As protein: CASSDLAVSQETQYF.

The chain has TRBV7-9 and TRBJ2-3, with TRBD1 matching 10 bases. Trimming took 4 bases from V and 2 from J; bases not matched to a gene: 6. Germline V gene sequence: CDR1 SEHNR, CDR2 FQNEAQ (reference sequence). The CDR3 spans 16 residues. CDR3 nucleotides: TGTGCCAGCAGCTATCCGGGACAGGGGTCCACAGATACGCAGTATTTT. Its translation is CASSYPGQGSTDTQYF. Based on the CDR3 plus reference TRBV7-9 and TRBJ2-3, the full variable domain is DTGVSQNPRHKITKRGQNVTFRCDPISEHNRLYWYRQTLGQGPEFLTYFQNEAQLEKSRLLSDRFSAERPKGSFSTLEIQRTEQGDSAMYLCASSYPGQGSTDTQYFGPGTRLTVL.

V usage is TRBV30 and J usage is TRBJ2-7; 7 positions agree with TRBD1. The CDR3 length is 13 residues. V was clipped by 2 bases and J by 2 bases; unmatched bases: 3. In germline, CDR1 is GTSNPN, CDR2 SVGIG (reference sequence). CDR3 residues: CAWSFQGAYEQYF. CDR3 in DNA: TGTGCCTGGAGTTTCCAGGGGGCCTACGAGCAGTACTTC.

V usage is TRBV2 and J usage is TRBJ2-3; maybe TRBD1 (6 bases). Germline V gene data show CDR1 as SNHLY and CDR2 as FYNNEI. CDR3 length: 13 amino acids. Trimming shortened V by 5 bases and J by 5 bases, and 11 bases separated the two germline ends. The chain's CDR3 is CASSWAGEDTQYF. For the CDR3, the DNA is TGTGCCAGCAGTTGGGCAGGGGAAGATACGCAGTATTTT.

J is TRBJ1-4 and V is TRBV9; D not resolved. Trimming took off 3 bases at V and 0 bases at J, with 9 bases between the two ends. CDR3 length: 15 residues. Germline values: CDR1 SGDLS, CDR2 YYNGEE. CDR3 sequence reads: CASSARLATNEKLFF. CDR3 nucleotide sequence: TGTGCCAGCAGCGCACGACTTGCAACTAATGAAAAACTGTTTTTT.